A selection of T cell receptor beta chains follows, all from one sample in a study of T cells in localized non-small cell lung cancer. Clones were read by immunoSEQ multiplex PCR, and TCRdb kept only the in-frame ones, dropping some. Of roughly 30,000 clones detected, under 95% appear once; the ten largest clones hold roughly 30%. The specimen was peripheral blood, collected before any cancer treatment. The receptors come from a female donor at least 60 years old with stage I lung adenocarcinoma. Each CDR3 is given with its conserved first and last residue. The D gene is left open where the match is weak. Rows may omit the clone size; those that give it use once, few, many or a size class.

V	J	size	length	D	DNA	CDR3
TRBV9	TRBJ2-5	NA	15	TRBD2	TGTGCCAGCAGCGTAGGGCCAGCGGGAGGGGAGACCCAGTACTTC	CASSVGPAGGETQYF
TRBV9	TRBJ2-1	NA	13	NA	TGTGCCAGCAGAAAGGGAACTTTGGATGAGCAGTTCTTC	CASRKGTLDEQFF
TRBV7-8	TRBJ2-2	NA	14	NA	TGTGCCAGCAGCCTATTACAGGGAACCGGGGAGCTGTTTTTT	CASSLLQGTGELFF
TRBV6-5	TRBJ1-1	NA	14	NA	TGTGCCAGCAGACCGACATGGCAGAACACTGAAGCTTTCTTT	CASRPTWQNTEAFF
TRBV18	TRBJ1-1	NA	14	NA	TGTGCCAGCTCACCAGCAGGGAGGAACACTGAAGCTTTCTTT	CASSPAGRNTEAFF
TRBV18	TRBJ1-1	NA	13	NA	TGTGCCAGCTCACCAAGAAGGGACACTGAAGCTTTCTTT	CASSPRRDTEAFF
TRBV9	TRBJ2-5	NA	14	NA	TGTGCCAGCAGCCCCCGGGCCGGGGGAGAGACCCAGTACTTC	CASSPRAGGETQYF
TRBV6-1	TRBJ1-1	once	14	NA	TGTGCCAGCAGCGATCCAGGGTTGGGGACTGAAGCTTTCTTT	CASSDPGLGTEAFF
TRBV28	TRBJ2-3	NA	14	NA	TGTGCCAGCAGCTCAGGTAGCCCCACAGATACGCAGTATTTT	CASSSGSPTDTQYF
TRBV9	TRBJ2-2	NA	16	NA	TGTGCCAGCAGCGCGAAGAATTCCCGGGGCACCGGGGAGCTGTTTTTT	CASSAKNSRGTGELFF
TRBV5-1	TRBJ2-3	NA	17	NA	TGCGCCAGCAGCTTGTGGGTAGGGGTCGTGGACACAGATACGCAGTATTTT	CASSLWVGVVDTDTQYF
TRBV6-6	TRBJ2-1	NA	16	TRBD2	TGTGCCAGCACCCGGGGGATAGCGGGGCAATTCAATGAGCAGTTCTTC	CASTRGIAGQFNEQFF
TRBV2	TRBJ2-1	once	14	TRBD1	TGTGCCAGCAGCGATCAGGGGGCTTACAATGAGCAGTTCTTC	CASSDQGAYNEQFF
TRBV5-4	TRBJ2-5	NA	13	NA	TGTGCCAGCAGCTTGAAAAAAGGGGAGACCCAGTACTTC	CASSLKKGETQYF
TRBV12-5	TRBJ1-1	NA	17	TRBD1	TGTGCTAGTGGCATAACCGGGACAGGGGGCGCGAGCACTGAAGCTTTCTTT	CASGITGTGGASTEAFF
TRBV7-9	TRBJ2-1	few	15	NA	TGTGCCAGCAGCTGGTGGCGGGACGGGGACAATGAGCAGTTCTTC	CASSWWRDGDNEQFF
TRBV4-1	TRBJ1-4	NA	11	NA	TGCGCCAGCAGCCAAGAAAGGAAACTGTTTTTT	CASSQERKLFF
TRBV30	TRBJ2-1	NA	14	NA	TGTGCCAGTAATCAGGGAGTCAACTACAATGAGCAGTTCTTC	CASNQGVNYNEQFF
TRBV28	TRBJ2-7	NA	14	NA	TGTGCCAGCAGTTCCGCCGGGGGCCCCTACGAGCAGTACTTC	CASSSAGGPYEQYF
TRBV5-4	TRBJ2-1	NA	14	NA	TGTGCCAGCAGCTTCGGGGCTACCTACAATGAGCAGTTCTTC	CASSFGATYNEQFF
TRBV29-1	TRBJ2-2	NA	14	NA	TGCAGCGTTGTGGGCGAAGTGAACACCGGGGAGCTGTTTTTT	CSVVGEVNTGELFF
TRBV1	TRBJ2-1	NA	18	NA	TGCACCAGCAGCCCAGGCAGGGGTGGGACTAGCTATCCTAATGAGCAGTTCTTC	CTSSPGRGGTSYPNEQFF
TRBV27	TRBJ1-5	once	14	NA	TGTGCCAGCAGCCGAGCTGGGGGCAATCAGCCCCAGCATTTT	CASSRAGGNQPQHF
TRBV2	TRBJ2-1	NA	13	NA	TGTGCCAGCCAGTATGGAAGGACAAATGAGCAGTTCTTC	CASQYGRTNEQFF
TRBV29-1	TRBJ1-1	NA	11	NA	TGCAGCGTTGGTGGGCAGGGTGAAGCTTTCTTT	CSVGGQGEAFF
TRBV29-1	TRBJ1-1	NA	12	NA	TGCAGCGTTGCACGATATGACACTGAAGCTTTCTTT	CSVARYDTEAFF
TRBV23-1	TRBJ2-7	once	21	NA	TGCGCCAGCAGTCAAGCGCCGGGACACAAGAAAAGGTTCGTTAGCTCCTACGAGCAGTACTTC	CASSQAPGHKKRFVSSYEQYF
TRBV7-6	TRBJ2-3	NA	15	TRBD1	TGTGCCAGCAGCTTTAGGGACAGCCGCACAGATACGCAGTATTTT	CASSFRDSRTDTQYF
TRBV25-1	TRBJ1-6	NA	17	NA	TGTGCCAGCAGTGAATGGGGGGTAAGCTCCTATAATTCACCCCTCCACTTT	CASSEWGVSSYNSPLHF
TRBV10-3	TRBJ1-3	NA	15	NA	TGTGCCATCGGTCGGGGGCCGGTAGATGGAAACACCATATATTTT	CAIGRGPVDGNTIYF
TRBV2	TRBJ2-3	NA	14	NA	TGTGCCAGCAACGAGGGGGACAGCACAGATACGCAGTATTTT	CASNEGDSTDTQYF
TRBV6-5	TRBJ2-5	NA	13	NA	TGTGCCAGCAAGGGGGGGGGCCACGAGACCCAGTACTTC	CASKGGGHETQYF
TRBV29-1	TRBJ2-1	NA	13	NA	TGCAGCGTTTTATTTCGGGGGAACAATGAGCAGTTCTTC	CSVLFRGNNEQFF
TRBV11-3	TRBJ2-7	NA	13	NA	TGTGCCAGCAGTACCAGGGGATCCGACGAGCAGTACTTC	CASSTRGSDEQYF
TRBV6-6	TRBJ1-2	NA	14	TRBD1	TGTGCCAGCAGCCCCGGGACAGGAACATTACGGCACACCTTC	CASSPGTGTLRHTF
TRBV28	TRBJ1-2	NA	13	NA	TGTGCCAGCAGTCTTCAGGGTAACTATGGCTACACCTTC	CASSLQGNYGYTF
TRBV13	TRBJ2-5	NA	11	NA	TGTGCCAGCAGCCAACAAGAGACCCAGTACTTC	CASSQQETQYF
TRBV30	TRBJ1-1	NA	14	NA	TGTGCCTGGAGGGAGGAAGGAAGATGGGCTGAAGCTTTCTTT	CAWREEGRWAEAFF
TRBV5-6	TRBJ2-5	NA	13	TRBD1	TGTGCCAGCAGAAGACAGGGCACGGAGACCCAGTACTTC	CASRRQGTETQYF
TRBV14	TRBJ1-6	NA	13	NA	TGTGCCAGCAGCCAGGGGACCTATTCACCCCTCCACTTT	CASSQGTYSPLHF
TRBV27	TRBJ1-5	NA	16	NA	TGTGCCAGCAGTTTAGGGGGTGGGCATAGCAATCAGCCCCAGCATTTT	CASSLGGGHSNQPQHF
TRBV14	TRBJ2-3	NA	14	NA	TGTGCCAGCAGCCACGGCTCAGGGGCGGATACGCAGTATTTT	CASSHGSGADTQYF
TRBV30	TRBJ1-4	NA	14	TRBD1	TGTGCCTGGAGTGTACAGGGGGCGAGTGAAAAACTGTTTTTT	CAWSVQGASEKLFF
TRBV6-5	TRBJ2-5	NA	14	TRBD1	TGTGCCAGCAGTTACGGACAGGCCCAGGGGACCCAGTACTTC	CASSYGQAQGTQYF
TRBV5-1	TRBJ2-2	NA	14	NA	TGCGCCAGCAGCTTGGCGGGAGACACCGGGGAGCTGTTTTTT	CASSLAGDTGELFF
TRBV5-1	TRBJ2-2	NA	14	NA	TGCGCCAGCAGCCCGGACGGAGACACCGGGGAGCTGTTTTTT	CASSPDGDTGELFF
TRBV18	TRBJ1-1	few	16	NA	TGTGCCAGCTCACCTATGGCTCGGACAAAGAACACTGAAGCTTTCTTT	CASSPMARTKNTEAFF
TRBV5-8	TRBJ2-1	NA	14	NA	TGTGCCAGCAGCTTGGTTGGGGGAAACAATGAGCAGTTCTTC	CASSLVGGNNEQFF
TRBV5-1	TRBJ2-1	once	16	NA	TGCGCCAGCAGCTTGTATGGTGTAGCGGCCTCGAATGAGCAGTTCTTC	CASSLYGVAASNEQFF
TRBV7-2	TRBJ2-7	NA	13	NA	TGTGCCAGCAGCTTGTACGAGAACTACGAGCAGTACTTC	CASSLYENYEQYF
TRBV30	TRBJ2-3	NA	11	NA	TGTGCCTGGATAGGGACAGATACGCAGTATTTT	CAWIGTDTQYF
TRBV18	TRBJ2-2	once	12	NA	TGTGCCAGCTCTCCGGACACCGGGGAGCTGTTTTTT	CASSPDTGELFF